The subject of this entry is one T cell receptor beta chain. Trimming removed 4 bases from V and 2 bases from J, with 18 bases in between. The CDR3 is made up of 17 amino acids. The germline CDR1 and CDR2 sequences are MNHEY and SVGEGT. The data stem from a study of blood T cell repertoires in COVID-19. Study background: COVID-19 samples from acute and convalescent phases originated in the United States, Italy and Spain.

Under the authors' procedure: For nucleated cells, counts were estimated from reference gene primer amplification. Measured with immunoSEQ multiplex PCR; TCRdb has only the in-frame clones, and not every one. For V, J and clone size, that table is used; D and trimming come from the DNA. The profile shows tens of thousands of clones, about 90% of them singletons. The rearrangement links TRBV6-2 or TRBV6-3 to TRBJ1-5; TRBD1 might be the D (6 bases). What was sequenced was peripheral blood. This clonotype originated in a human donor with active COVID-19. The donor label of this sample is uncertain. CDR3 sequence: CASSSSEQGRGNQPQHF. The CDR3 coding sequence is TGTGCCAGCAGTTCCTCAGAACAGGGAAGGGGCAATCAGCCCCAGCATTTT.